This entry describes one T cell receptor (beta chain). Its matching antigen is unknown. The data were taken from a study of CD8 T cells in ankylosing spondylitis. Findings and caveats of the study: As reported, disease-linked clones showed significant enrichment in matched ankylosing spondylitis synovial fluid. For ankylosing spondylitis blood, a TCR beta motif of about 8 highly homologous variants appeared characteristic.

As the method for making TCR beta libraries, quantitative 5'-RACE with molecular barcodes was used. TCRdb called the 5' RACE reads again in MiXCR, with one record for every CDR3 protein. The sample lists 700,000 to 850,000 distinct CDR3 sequences; approximately 10% were seen once. This CDR3 is built from 14 residues. V dropped 5 bases and J dropped 7; count of bases not matched to a gene: 7. Germline V gene data show CDR1 as DFQATT and CDR2 as SNEGSKA (reference sequence). Sample: blood, either unsorted or a sorted T cell fraction (not recorded which). The clonotype comes from a male donor with ankylosing spondylitis. V is TRBV20-1 and J is TRBJ1-5; TRBD1 matches at 11 bases. The CDR3 nucleotides read TGCAGTGCTGGACAGGGGGCGCGTTTACAGCCCCAGCATTTT. Residues: CSAGQGARLQPQHF.